This T cell receptor beta chain was captured by sequencing in a study of blood T cell repertoires in COVID-19. Some clones are missing from TCRdb's copy, which holds only in-frame ones; the method was immunoSEQ multiplex PCR. Of more than 300,000 clones in the sample, just over 85% were seen once. The sequencing sample was made of PBMCs or T cells enriched from blood (not recorded which). This clonotype was sampled from a man aged 25 to 45 who had recovered from COVID-19.

Here the CDR3 reads CASSLRDRTTNYGYTF. DNA for the CDR3: TGTGCCAGCAGCCTCCGGGACAGGACGACAAACTATGGCTACACCTTC. The chain carries TRBV7-9 and TRBJ1-2; 8 bases match TRBD1. The ends lost 5 bases at V and 2 bases at J; junction bases unmatched: 10. The CDR3 is 16 amino acids. Germline values: CDR1 SEHNR, CDR2 FQNEAQ (reference sequence).